A single sample gave rise to the 29 T cell receptor beta chains below, sequenced in a study of blood T cell repertoires in COVID-19. Only in-frame clones appear in the TCRdb table, and some are missing; sequencing was by immunoSEQ multiplex PCR. The sample includes around 150,000 clones, roughly 80% seen only once; the top ten take 15% to 20%. Sequencing was done on a sample of peripheral blood. These receptors were collected from an elderly woman with acute or convalescent COVID-19.

The chain carries TRBV12-3 or TRBV12-4 and TRBJ2-1; no clear D gene. V was shortened by 6 bases and J by 9 bases, with 15 bases between the two germline ends. CDR3 length equals 13 residues. CDR3 sequence reads: CASRPLEIGEQFF. DNA of the CDR3: TGTGCCAGCAGGCCCCTTGAAATCGGTGAGCAGTTCTTC.

This chain joins TRBV4-2 and TRBJ1-2; 7 bases fit TRBD1. Trimming removed 0 bases from V and 4 bases from J; junction bases left unmatched: 8. CDR3 length: 16 amino acids. Per the germline V gene, CDR1 is LGHNA and CDR2 is YNFKEQ. The chain's CDR3 is CASSQEGQVAPYGYTF. Here the CDR3 DNA reads TGTGCCAGCAGCCAAGAAGGACAGGTAGCACCCTATGGCTACACCTTC.

This clone turned up a few times. CDR3 nucleotides: TGTGCCAGTAGTGGGACAGGGTGGGGCAATCAGCCCCAGCATTTT. Protein: CASSGTGWGNQPQHF. This sequence joins TRBV19 and TRBJ1-5; 9 positions match TRBD1. V dropped 5 bases and J dropped 2; count of bases not matched to a gene: 4. The CDR3 spans 15 residues. CDR1 and CDR2 (germline): LNHDA, SQIVND (reference sequence).

CDR3 region: CASSLGLAGELFF. CDR3 coding DNA: TGTGCCAGCAGCTTAGGACTAGCCGGGGAGCTGTTTTTT. This chain uses TRBV11-2 with TRBJ2-2, with a possible D match to TRBD2 (6 bases). The CDR3 is 13 residues long. CDR1 is SGHAT and CDR2 is FQNNGV in the germline V gene. The V gene lost 1 base and the J gene lost 6 bases, with 6 bases spanning the gap.

The V and J genes are TRBV4-3 and TRBJ1-2; no clear D. This CDR3 is 14 amino acids long. Germline-derived CDR1 and CDR2 are LGHNA and YSLEER. Between the trimmed V and J ends, which lost 0 bases and 4 bases, there was a span of 9 bases. The CDR3 coding sequence is TGCGCCAGCAGCCAAGAAATCGGTGTCTATGGCTACACCTTC. Translation: CASSQEIGVYGYTF.

This sequence joins TRBV6-4 and TRBJ2-1; TRBD1 aligns across 8 bases. In germline, CDR1 is MRHNA, CDR2 SNTAGT. Trimming removed 5 bases from V and 2 bases from J; junction bases left unmatched: 11. The CDR3 has 17 residues. CDR3 coding DNA: TGTGCCAGCAGTCTACGCCTGGACAGGGCCACCTACAATGAGCAGTTCTTC. Protein sequence: CASSLRLDRATYNEQFF.

V usage is TRBV7-2 and J usage is TRBJ2-1; the D gene is possibly TRBD2 (5 bases). V shed 5 bases and J shed 0 bases, with 17 bases lying between them. CDR1 is SGHTA and CDR2 is FQGNSA in the germline V gene. The CDR3 is 17 amino acids. CDR3 protein: CASSPDFFGSSYNEQFF. The CDR3 DNA is TGTGCCAGCAGCCCTGACTTCTTTGGGAGCTCCTACAATGAGCAGTTCTTC.

The CDR3 loop reads CASSPRGQGFYGYTF. The CDR3 bases are TGTGCCAGCTCACCAAGGGGACAGGGGTTCTATGGCTACACCTTC. V and J are TRBV18 and TRBJ1-2; 10 nucleotides line up with TRBD1. Germline CDR1 reads KGHSH; CDR2 reads LQKENI. V trimming: 2 bases; J trimming: 4 bases; junction bases outside the gene matches: 4. The CDR3 runs 15 residues. Supplemented by reference TRBV18 and TRBJ1-2, the full variable domain reads NAGVMQNPRHLVRRRGQEARLRCSPMKGHSHVYWYRQLPEEGLKFMVYLQKENIIDESGMPKERFSAEFPKEGPSILRIQQVVRGDSAAYFCASSPRGQGFYGYTFGSGTRLTVV.

This clone was seen just once. The rearrangement uses TRBV3-1 (or the pseudogene TRBV3-2) and TRBJ2-6, with TRBD1 identical over 8 bases. Unmatched junction bases numbered 12, after V lost 5 bases and J lost 0 bases. The CDR3 length is 19 residues. Germline lookup yields CDR1 LGHDT and CDR2 YNNKEL (reference sequence). CDR3 sequence reads: CASSDTFGQGNSGANVLTF. The CDR3 region has the DNA TGTGCCAGCAGCGATACATTCGGACAGGGTAACTCTGGGGCCAACGTCCTGACTTTC.

The chain is built from TRBV5-1 and TRBJ2-5, with D possibly being TRBD1 (7 bases). The germline V gene has CDR1 SGHRS and CDR2 YFSETQ. The V end was cut by 4 bases, the J end by 10 bases, with 23 bases between. The CDR3 sequence is 15 residues long. The CDR3 region is CASSRGGGTAEYQYF. The DNA for the CDR3 is TGCGCCAGCAGCCGGGGCGGCGGGACAGCCGAATACCAGTACTTC.

This clone is a singleton in its sample. This chain uses TRBV28 with TRBJ2-1; D gene uncertain. The V end lost 3 bases, the J end lost 7 bases, and 16 bases lay between the germline ends. The CDR3 consists of 15 residues. The germline CDR1 and CDR2 sequences are MDHEN and SYDVKM. The chain's CDR3 is CASSFWQSVRNEQFF. CDR3 in DNA: TGTGCCAGCAGTTTTTGGCAGTCGGTCAGGAATGAGCAGTTCTTC.

The chain is built from TRBV28 and TRBJ1-6, with D perhaps TRBD1 (6 bases). V lost 4 bases and J 10 bases, leaving 11 bases between the germline ends. The CDR3 contains 13 residues. Germline V CDR1 and CDR2: MDHEN, SYDVKM. CDR3 amino acids: CASSSGVRSPLHF. CDR3 DNA sequence: TGTGCCAGCAGTTCAGGGGTTCGATCACCCCTCCACTTT.

The chain employs TRBV7-2 and TRBJ2-5; TRBD2 might be the D (7 bases). Trimming shortened V by 10 bases and J by 3 bases, and 24 bases separated the two germline ends. Germline loops: CDR1 SGHTA, CDR2 FQGNSA. CDR3 length: 16 amino acids. The chain's CDR3 is CATGRQGRYREETQYF. The CDR3 coding sequence is TGTGCCACCGGGAGGCAGGGAAGATACAGGGAAGAGACCCAGTACTTC.

V is TRBV5-1 and J is TRBJ2-1, with D perhaps TRBD2 (7 bases). Germline-derived CDR1 and CDR2 are SGHRS and YFSETQ. The CDR3 is made up of 15 amino acids. The V end lost 7 bases, the J end lost 0 bases, and 14 bases lay between the germline ends. CDR3 bases: TGCGCCAGCCATACGGGGGGCAACTCCTACAATGAGCAGTTCTTC. Its translation is CASHTGGNSYNEQFF.

This clone has only a few counts. The CDR3 here is CASSAHRTLGYGYTF. DNA of the CDR3: TGTGCCAGTAGTGCCCACAGGACCCTGGGCTATGGCTACACCTTC. The chain recombines TRBV19 with TRBJ1-2, with D possibly matching TRBD1 (5 bases). V lost 5 bases to trimming and J lost 4 bases, with 17 bases between them. Germline CDR1 LNHDA, CDR2 SQIVND (reference sequence). This CDR3 has 15 residues.

The chain is built from TRBV29-1 and TRBJ1-1; D gene unclear. The length of the CDR3 is 13 residues. Germline V CDR1 and CDR2: SQVTM, ANQGSEA. V was cut by 1 base and J by 5 bases, with 11 bases left in between. Here the CDR3 reads CSVEGLRRTEAFF. CDR3 nucleotide sequence: TGCAGCGTTGAAGGATTAAGGAGGACTGAAGCTTTCTTT.

The chain couples TRBV5-4 to TRBJ2-3; no firm D call. The CDR3 runs to 16 residues. Deletions cut 1 base from V and 0 bases from J, with 12 bases between. The germline V gene encodes CDR1 SGHNT and CDR2 YYREEE (reference sequence). The CDR3 sequence is CASSLWALTSTDTQYF. The CDR3 bases are TGTGCCAGCAGCTTGTGGGCTTTAACTAGCACAGATACGCAGTATTTT.

The J gene is TRBJ2-1, the V gene TRBV4-2, with a tentative D call TRBD1 (5 bases). The CDR3 consists of 14 residues. Looked up from germline, CDR1 is LGHNA and CDR2 is YNFKEQ. The V end was cut by 4 bases, the J end by 5 bases, with 12 bases between. The CDR3 loop reads CASSRKGPNNEQFF. The CDR3 DNA sequence: TGTGCCAGCAGCCGCAAGGGGCCCAACAATGAGCAGTTCTTC.

This clone was seen once. The rearrangement uses TRBV5-4 and TRBJ2-7, with TRBD2 identical over 8 bases. The CDR3 is made up of 15 amino acids. Germline CDR1 reads SGHNT; CDR2 reads YYREEE (reference sequence). Losses at the gene ends were 0 bases for V and 4 bases for J; bases not matched to a gene: 6. This CDR3 reads CASSLAGSGDYEQYF. The CDR3 region has the DNA TGTGCCAGCAGCTTGGCAGGTAGCGGGGATTACGAGCAGTACTTC. The whole variable domain, filled in from reference TRBV5-4 and TRBJ2-7, reads ETGVTQSPTHLIKTRGQQVTLRCSSQSGHNTVSWYQQALGQGPQFIFQYYREEENGRGNFPPRFSGLQFPNYSSELNVNALELDDSALYLCASSLAGSGDYEQYFGPGTRLTVT.

The V call is TRBV5-1, the J call TRBJ1-5, with D perhaps matching TRBD1 (5 bases). The CDR3 covers 16 residues. Germline values: CDR1 SGHRS, CDR2 YFSETQ. V gave up 0 bases and J gave up 3 bases, with 13 bases separating them. In DNA form, the CDR3 reads TGCGCCAGCAGCTTGGGGTCAGGGCGGAACAATCAGCCCCAGCATTTT. Protein product: CASSLGSGRNNQPQHF.

The chain carries TRBV3-1 (or the pseudogene TRBV3-2) and TRBJ2-1; maybe TRBD2 (6 bases). The V gene lost 0 bases and the J gene lost 3 bases, with 15 bases spanning the gap. The CDR3 has 17 amino acids. Per germline, CDR1 LGHDT and CDR2 YNNKEL (reference sequence). The CDR3 sequence is CASSQDLRGKIYNEQFF. As DNA, the CDR3 is TGTGCCAGCAGCCAAGATCTTCGGGGGAAAATCTACAATGAGCAGTTCTTC.

V usage is TRBV3-1 (or the pseudogene TRBV3-2) and J usage is TRBJ2-7; 10 bases agree with TRBD1. With 4 bases clipped from V and 2 bases from J, the junction kept 2 bases outside the gene matches. The CDR3 runs to 14 residues. Germline assignment: CDR1 LGHDT and CDR2 YNNKEL (reference sequence). Here the CDR3 reads CASSPGTGAYEQYF. Written as DNA, the CDR3 is TGTGCCAGCAGCCCTGGGACAGGGGCCTACGAGCAGTACTTC.

V is TRBV4-1 and J is TRBJ2-3, with 14 bases fitting TRBD2. The CDR3 consists of 17 residues. J gave up 2 bases and V 3 bases, and 4 bases lay outside the gene matches. In germline, CDR1 is MGHRA, CDR2 YSYEKL. CDR3: CASSQAGLAGVTDTQYF. The DNA for the CDR3 is TGCGCCAGCAGCCAGGCGGGACTAGCGGGAGTCACAGATACGCAGTATTTT.

Written as DNA, the CDR3 is TGTGCCAGCAGGGTGACTAGTAAATCGGAGACCCAGTACTTC. Amino acid sequence: CASRVTSKSETQYF. The rearrangement links TRBV6-5 to TRBJ2-5; TRBD2 is a possible D gene (6 bases). Germline CDR1 reads MNHEY; CDR2 reads SVGAGI. The CDR3 is made up of 14 amino acids. The germline V and J ends were trimmed by 6 bases and 5 bases, with 16 bases remaining between them.

The chain uses TRBV5-8 and TRBJ1-1; 8 bases align to TRBD1. V shed 4 bases, J shed 7 bases, and the junction held 12 bases outside the gene matches. The germline gives CDR1 SGHTS, CDR2 YDEGEE. The CDR3 spans 15 residues. The DNA of the CDR3 is TGTGCCAGCAGCCCAGGGACAGGTATATATGGTGAAGCTTTCTTT. Protein sequence: CASSPGTGIYGEAFF.

The V and J genes are TRBV5-6 and TRBJ1-2; the match to TRBD1 covers 9 bases. Germline CDR1 reads SGHDT; CDR2 reads YYEEEE. There are 16 residues in the CDR3. V lost 4 bases, J lost 4 bases, and 11 bases stayed unmatched. CDR3 DNA sequence: TGTGCCAGCAGCCCCCCCGGGACAGGGCGGACCTATGGCTACACCTTC. This gives the protein CASSPPGTGRTYGYTF.

The chain carries TRBV2 and TRBJ2-7; D possibly corresponds to TRBD2 (7 bases). The germline gives CDR1 SNHLY, CDR2 FYNNEI. The V gene lost 2 bases and the J gene lost 2 bases, with 10 bases spanning the gap. The CDR3 is made up of 14 amino acids. CDR3 sequence: CASSEIGGPYEQYF. The DNA for the CDR3 is TGTGCCAGCAGTGAAATCGGGGGGCCCTACGAGCAGTACTTC.

The chain is built from TRBV5-6 and TRBJ1-1; D perhaps matches TRBD1 (6 bases). Germline V gene sequence: CDR1 SGHDT, CDR2 YYEEEE. This CDR3 is built from 14 residues. V shed 4 bases and J shed 3 bases, with 13 bases lying between them. This CDR3 reads CASSEDRRYTEAFF. The CDR3 coding sequence is TGTGCCAGCAGCGAAGACAGGAGGTACACTGAAGCTTTCTTT.

The chain carries TRBV10-3 and TRBJ2-7; D is uncertain. Germline CDR1 ENHRY, CDR2 SYGVKD. CDR3 length: 12 amino acids. Trimming left V 2 bases short and J 4 bases short, with 6 bases between. CDR3 sequence (DNA): TGTGCCATCAGTGAGAGCTGGTACGAGCAGTACTTC. Protein: CAISESWYEQYF.